This T cell receptor beta chain was profiled in a study of shared clonotypes between healthy human individuals. Study information: CD4 naive and CD4 memory each took three plates per donor, while CD8 naive took two and CD8 memory one. Study conclusions and caveats: With a handful of donors compared, roughly 5% of naive CD4 clonotypes were shared. The study generally estimated greater richness for naive than memory subsets.

Naive CD8 cells, CD45RO-negative and positively selected for CCR7, excluded terminally differentiated effector memory CD45RA+ cells. How the authors handled the data: ImmunoSEQ output lacked quality scores and full-length reads, limiting matched filtering. Profiled with immunoSEQ multiplex PCR; TCRdb holds only in-frame clones, not every one. V and J calls and clone size come straight from that table; D and trimming were deduced from the DNA. The sample has over 2 million clones, less than 95% seen once. On this clone: The antigen is unknown.

The CDR3 totals 17 residues. With 4 bases clipped from V and 1 base from J, the junction kept 10 bases outside the gene matches. The V gene's germline CDR1 is SGHRS and CDR2 YFSETQ. Sequencing was performed on naive CD8+ T cells sorted from blood. The chain uses TRBV5-1 and TRBJ2-1; 8 bases align to TRBD2. The source of this sequence is a man younger than 35 in good health. The CDR3 sequence: CASSVRGLGRSYNEQFF. The CDR3 DNA sequence: TGCGCCAGCAGCGTCCGGGGACTAGGGCGATCCTACAATGAGCAGTTCTTC.